This TCR beta chain was sequenced in a study of blood T cell repertoires in COVID-19. Study-level information: COVID-19 samples, acute and convalescent, were from the United States, Italy and Spain. Sample material is recorded as cDNA or gDNA derived from T cells, B-cell-depleted T cells, or PBMCs.

CDR3 size: 16 residues. Germline V CDR1 and CDR2: LNHDA, SQIVND (reference sequence). V gave up 10 bases and J gave up 0 bases, with 19 bases separating them. Original processing methods: Amplification from reference gene primers served as the basis for estimated nucleated cell counts. Produced via immunoSEQ multiplex PCR; TCRdb's table is partial and in-frame only. V and J calls and clone size are given by that table; D and trimming were obtained from the DNA. The table shows 250,000 to 350,000 clones, with about 85% occurring only once. Followed longitudinally, the Seattle patients had been enrolled during active infection.

The J gene is TRBJ1-3, the V gene TRBV19; TRBD1 might be the D (5 bases). What was sequenced was peripheral blood. This receptor was identified in a human donor with COVID-19, enrolled during active disease. The donor label of this sample is uncertain. CDR3 nucleotides: TGTGCCACCTCTCCAGACAGACCGTTCTCTGGAAACACCATATATTTT. This encodes CATSPDRPFSGNTIYF.